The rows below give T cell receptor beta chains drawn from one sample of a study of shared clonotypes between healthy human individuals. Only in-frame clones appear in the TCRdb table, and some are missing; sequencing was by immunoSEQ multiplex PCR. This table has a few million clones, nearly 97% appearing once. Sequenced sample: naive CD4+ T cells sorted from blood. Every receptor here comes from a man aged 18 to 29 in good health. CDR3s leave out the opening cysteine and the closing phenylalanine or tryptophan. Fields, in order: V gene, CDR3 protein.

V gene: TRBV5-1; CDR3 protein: ASSFVSDYEQY
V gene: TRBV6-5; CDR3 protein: ASSLWPYTDTQY
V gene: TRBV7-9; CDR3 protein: ASSLGGGRETQY
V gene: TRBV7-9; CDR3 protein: ASSTNSWSGNTIY
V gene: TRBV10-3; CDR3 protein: AISRGEPGNTIY
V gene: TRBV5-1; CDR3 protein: ASSLRTSGGTYNEQF
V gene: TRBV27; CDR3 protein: ASSLGQSYNSPLH
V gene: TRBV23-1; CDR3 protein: ASSQFGRLNQPQH
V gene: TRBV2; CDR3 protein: ASTGVTDTQY
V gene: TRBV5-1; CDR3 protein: ASSDNRVDINSGNTIY
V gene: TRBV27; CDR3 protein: ASSLSWSSQETQY
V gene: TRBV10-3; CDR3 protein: AISESISMNTEAF
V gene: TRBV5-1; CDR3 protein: ASSPSRVTNEQY
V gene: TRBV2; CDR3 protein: ASSDHQWSSGPTDTQY
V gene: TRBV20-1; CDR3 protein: SAKEVSIQY
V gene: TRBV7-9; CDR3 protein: ASSLGAGNSYEQY
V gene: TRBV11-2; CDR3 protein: ASSFGTGELF
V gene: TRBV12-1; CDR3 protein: ASSFTPPLQGRYEQY
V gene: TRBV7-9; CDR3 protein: ASSLAAHSHEQY
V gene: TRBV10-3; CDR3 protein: AINRSPGQGVPDTQY
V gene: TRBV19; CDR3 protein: ASSILADSNQPQH
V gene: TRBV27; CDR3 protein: ASSLKAGGGNQPQH
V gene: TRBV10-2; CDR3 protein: ASSESRGITETQY
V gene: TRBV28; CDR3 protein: ASSSSGEGQPQH
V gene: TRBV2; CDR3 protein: ASSGAGAY